These 26 T cell receptor beta chains came from one sample sequenced in a study of CD8 T cells in Susac syndrome. Random hexamers were used to reverse transcribe the RNA input (about 0.5 to 1 ug). TCRdb fed the immunoSEQ multiplex PCR reads into MiXCR, producing one record per CDR3 protein. Of a few hundred thousand distinct CDR3 sequences listed, around 83% were seen once; the top ten hold approximately 0.11%. Sequencing was carried out using CD8+ T cells from PBMCs. Receptor source: a human donor with multiple sclerosis.

The rearrangement links TRBV5-6 to TRBJ1-1; 8 nucleotides line up with TRBD1. The CDR3 covers 15 residues. V lost 3 bases to trimming and J lost 5 bases; unmatched junction nucleotides: 9. Looked up from germline, CDR1 is SGHDT and CDR2 is YYEEEE. Written as DNA, the CDR3 is TGTGCCAGCAGCTGGGGCGGACAGGGAGGGACTGAAGCTTTCTTT. This encodes CASSWGGQGGTEAFF. Combining the CDR3 with reference TRBV5-6 and TRBJ1-1 gives the whole variable domain DAGVTQSPTHLIKTRGQQVTLRCSPKSGHDTVSWYQQALGQGPQFIFQYYEEEERQRGNFPDRFSGHQFPNYSSELNVNALLLGDSALYLCASSWGGQGGTEAFFGQGTRLTVV.

V is TRBV10-3 and J is TRBJ2-1; TRBD1 aligns across 9 bases. The CDR3 is 15 residues long. V shed 2 bases, J shed 5 bases, and the junction held 4 bases outside the gene matches. CDR1 and CDR2 from the germline V gene are ENHRY and SYGVKD. The CDR3 reads CAISENRGLNNEQFF. Here the CDR3 DNA reads TGTGCCATCAGTGAGAACAGGGGGCTCAACAATGAGCAGTTCTTC.

This clonotype was found a few times. CDR3 in amino acids: CASSAGGNTEAFF. The CDR3 DNA reads as TGTGCCAGCAGCGCTGGGGGGAACACTGAAGCTTTCTTT. The V call is TRBV9, the J call TRBJ1-1; D is possibly TRBD1 (5 bases). CDR1 is SGDLS, CDR2 YYNGEE, per germline. The germline V and J ends were trimmed by 3 bases and 1 base, with 7 bases remaining between them. The CDR3 length is 13 residues.

The rearrangement joins TRBV27 to TRBJ2-1; D is unclear. The V gene's germline CDR1 is MNHEY and CDR2 SMNVEV (reference sequence). V shed 2 bases and J shed 3 bases, with 11 bases lying between them. The CDR3 loop spans 15 amino acids. The CDR3 DNA sequence: TGTGCCAGCAGTTTAACAGCCTCCATCTACAATGAGCAGTTCTTC. Translating gives CASSLTASIYNEQFF.

This rearrangement joins TRBV4-1 to TRBJ1-6; a weak D match, TRBD1 (5 bases). Trimming took 5 bases from V and 0 from J, leaving 8 bases between them. The CDR3 covers 15 residues. In germline, CDR1 is MGHRA, CDR2 YSYEKL. The DNA for the CDR3 is TGCGCCAGCAGCTACAGGAGCTCCTATAATTCACCCCTCCACTTT. It yields the protein CASSYRSSYNSPLHF.

V gene TRBV28 combines with J gene TRBJ2-7; TRBD2 matches 12 bases. The V gene's germline CDR1 is MDHEN and CDR2 SYDVKM. J gave up 3 bases and V 5 bases, and 14 bases lay outside the gene matches. CDR3 size: 18 residues. The CDR3 reads CASSTRRLAGVWGYEQYF. The CDR3 DNA is TGTGCCAGCAGTACCCGGCGACTAGCGGGAGTGTGGGGCTACGAGCAGTACTTC.

The CDR3 nucleotides read TGTGCCGCCAGGGGGGGGAACACTGAAGCTTTCTTT. It yields the protein CAARGGNTEAFF. The chain combines TRBV19 with TRBJ1-1, with 7 nucleotides matching TRBD1. The CDR3 runs 12 residues. V lost 11 bases to trimming and J lost 1 base; unmatched junction nucleotides: 4. CDR1 and CDR2 (germline): LNHDA, SQIVND (reference sequence).

V gene TRBV27 combines with J gene TRBJ2-3; 9 nucleotides agree with TRBD2. CDR3 length equals 16 residues. The germline CDR1 and CDR2 sequences are MNHEY and SMNVEV (reference sequence). V was pared by 3 bases and J by 4 bases, with 8 bases of the junction left unmatched. CDR3 region: CASSFTAGGPPDTQYF. The CDR3 nucleotides read TGTGCCAGCAGTTTTACGGCGGGAGGGCCCCCAGATACGCAGTATTTT.

This sequence joins TRBV3-1 and TRBJ2-5; no firm D call. Germline CDR1 reads LGHDT; CDR2 reads YNNKEL (reference sequence). V dropped 2 bases and J dropped 3 bases, with 4 bases sitting between them. This CDR3 is 12 amino acids long. The CDR3: CASSQPEETQYF. CDR3 nucleotides: TGTGCCAGCAGCCAACCCGAAGAGACCCAGTACTTC.

The chain carries TRBV9 and TRBJ2-7; 9 nucleotides agree with TRBD1. The junction had 4 bases not matched to a gene; V was cut back by 0 bases and J by 3 bases. Germline V gives CDR1 SGDLS, CDR2 YYNGEE. This CDR3 has 15 amino acids. CDR3 nucleotides: TGTGCCAGCAGCGTAGAAGGGACAGGGCACTACGAGCAGTACTTC. It encodes CASSVEGTGHYEQYF. The full variable domain, with the rest looked up from reference TRBV9 and TRBJ2-7, is DSGVTQTPKHLITATGQRVTLRCSPRSGDLSVYWYQQSLDQGLQFLIQYYNGEERAKGNILERFSAQQFPDLHSELNLSSLELGDSALYFCASSVEGTGHYEQYFGPGTRLTVT.

The rearrangement joins TRBV7-9 to TRBJ2-7; tentatively, D is TRBD2 (7 bases). V shed 5 bases and J shed 8 bases, with 19 bases lying between them. Germline CDR1 is SEHNR and CDR2 is FQNEAQ (reference sequence). The CDR3 has 14 amino acids. CDR3 sequence reads: CASSPPYGGRKQYF. CDR3 nucleotides: TGTGCCAGCAGCCCACCCTACGGGGGGCGGAAGCAGTACTTC.

This rearrangement joins TRBV5-1 to TRBJ1-2; TRBD1 aligns across 7 bases. This CDR3 is 16 amino acids long. V was clipped by 0 bases and J by 8 bases; unmatched bases: 13. Germline V gene sequence: CDR1 SGHRS, CDR2 YFSETQ. This CDR3 is CASSLGRQGEVGGYTF. In nucleotides, the CDR3 is TGCGCCAGCAGCTTGGGGCGACAGGGTGAAGTGGGAGGCTACACCTTC.

This sequence joins TRBV9 and TRBJ2-2, with D hard to call. CDR3 size: 15 residues. V lost 4 bases and J 1 base, leaving 11 bases between the germline ends. Germline lookup yields CDR1 SGDLS and CDR2 YYNGEE. CDR3 in amino acids: CASSSRTENTGELFF. CDR3 DNA sequence: TGTGCCAGCAGCTCAAGGACGGAGAACACCGGGGAGCTGTTTTTT.

The chain couples TRBV5-4 to TRBJ2-7; D is unresolved. CDR3 length equals 16 residues. Trimming left V 2 bases short and J 2 bases short, with 17 bases between. Germline assignment: CDR1 SGHNT and CDR2 YYREEE (reference sequence). CDR3 bases: TGTGCCAGCAGCTTTAATTTGGTAAGAAACCCCTACGAGCAGTACTTC. Translated: CASSFNLVRNPYEQYF. Combining the CDR3 with reference TRBV5-4 and TRBJ2-7 gives the whole variable domain ETGVTQSPTHLIKTRGQQVTLRCSSQSGHNTVSWYQQALGQGPQFIFQYYREEENGRGNFPPRFSGLQFPNYSSELNVNALELDDSALYLCASSFNLVRNPYEQYFGPGTRLTVT.

The chain links TRBV27 to TRBJ2-1; 14 bases align to TRBD2. Trimming at V came to 8 bases and at J to 8 bases, leaving 5 bases not matched to a gene. Germline CDR1 reads MNHEY; CDR2 reads SMNVEV (reference sequence). This CDR3 has 14 residues. Here the CDR3 DNA reads TGTGCCAGCGGGACTAGCGGGAGCCGCGATGAGCAGTTCTTC. Translated, it gives CASGTSGSRDEQFF.

The V call is TRBV27, the J call TRBJ2-3; 9 bases fit TRBD2. The length of the CDR3 is 16 residues. The J segment lost 2 bases and the V segment lost 5 bases, leaving 8 bases of the junction unmatched. CDR1 and CDR2 from the germline V gene are MNHEY and SMNVEV (reference sequence). The CDR3 region has the DNA TGTGCCAGCAGTCCATGGCGACTAGCGGCCACAGATACGCAGTATTTT. This gives the protein CASSPWRLAATDTQYF.

The chain combines TRBV4-2 with TRBJ2-2; D may correspond to TRBD1 or TRBD2 (5 bases each). The CDR3 length is 16 residues. Germline values: CDR1 LGHNA, CDR2 YNFKEQ. Trimming shortened V by 0 bases and J by 3 bases, and 11 bases separated the two germline ends. CDR3 DNA sequence: TGTGCCAGCAGCCAAGATCGCCAGGGACACACCGGGGAGCTGTTTTTT. Amino acids: CASSQDRQGHTGELFF.

The count of this clonotype is one. The chain employs TRBV30 and TRBJ2-7; D is tentatively TRBD1 or TRBD2 (5 bases each). Germline CDR1 GTSNPN, CDR2 SVGIG (reference sequence). V lost 2 bases to trimming and J lost 2 bases, with 16 bases between them. CDR3 size: 15 residues. Here the CDR3 DNA reads TGTGCCTGGAGTTCTGGGACCACCGCGGCCTACGAGCAGTACTTC. It encodes CAWSSGTTAAYEQYF.

Comment on this clonotype: Compared with germline, one end of the junction differs, possibly owing to a read error. The V and J genes are TRBV7-7 and TRBJ1-2; TRBD1 is a possible D gene (5 bases). Germline loops: CDR1 SSHAT, CDR2 FNYEAQ (reference sequence). This CDR3 is built from 15 residues. This CDR3 reads CASSQDSQANYGYTF. The CDR3 DNA reads as TGTGCTAGCAGCCAAGACAGTCAAGCTAACTATGGCTACACCTTC.

The V gene is TRBV28, the J gene TRBJ1-2; TRBD1 matches at 7 bases. The V gene's germline CDR1 is MDHEN and CDR2 SYDVKM. J was trimmed by 6 bases and V by 6 bases; bases with no gene match: 7. This CDR3 is 13 amino acids long. The CDR3 here is CASRDRARDGYTF. DNA of the CDR3: TGTGCCAGCAGAGACAGGGCGAGGGATGGCTACACCTTC.

This clonotype was observed once. The rearrangement uses TRBV6-2 or TRBV6-3 and TRBJ2-2, with 7 bases that match TRBD2. CDR1 and CDR2 (germline): MNHEY, SVGEGT. Trimming removed 0 bases from V and 3 bases from J; junction bases left unmatched: 4. CDR3 length: 16 amino acids. The CDR3 DNA reads TGTGCCAGCAGTTACTCGGCGGGAGTTGACACCGGGGAGCTGTTTTTT. Its translation is CASSYSAGVDTGELFF.

V and J are TRBV14 and TRBJ2-1; D possibly corresponds to TRBD1 (6 bases). Germline lookup yields CDR1 SGHDN and CDR2 FVKESK. Trimming took off 3 bases at V and 0 bases at J, with 9 bases between the two ends. This CDR3 contains 15 residues. The CDR3 region is CASSHRGSSYNEQFF. In nucleotides, the CDR3 is TGTGCCAGCAGCCACAGGGGTAGCTCCTACAATGAGCAGTTCTTC.

The V and J genes are TRBV11-2 and TRBJ1-1; D uncertain. Germline V gene lookup returns CDR1 SGHAT and CDR2 FQNNGV. Trimming shortened V by 6 bases and J by 5 bases, and 16 bases separated the two germline ends. The CDR3 consists of 14 residues. The CDR3 nucleotides read TGTGCCAGCAGTTCTTGGGATGGGGATACTGAAGCTTTCTTT. It codes for CASSSWDGDTEAFF.

J is TRBJ2-7 and V is TRBV12-3 or TRBV12-4; the D call may be TRBD1 or TRBD2 (5 bases each). Trimming pared 8 bases from V and 3 bases from J, leaving 20 bases between. This CDR3 is 15 amino acids long. The CDR3 DNA reads as TGTGCCAGCTCCCTCGAGGGGAAAAGGGTCTACGAGCAGTACTTC. Translation: CASSLEGKRVYEQYF.

V and J are TRBV12-3 or TRBV12-4 and TRBJ1-1; D may be TRBD1 (5 bases). Trimming removed 6 bases at V and 0 bases at J, with 8 bases between. This CDR3 has 13 residues. The CDR3 here is CASRVTVNTEAFF. CDR3 DNA sequence: TGTGCCAGCAGGGTGACAGTGAACACTGAAGCTTTCTTT.

This chain links TRBV5-6 with TRBJ2-5; 9 bases line up with TRBD1. The length of the CDR3 is 13 residues. V was clipped by 4 bases and J by 10 bases; unmatched bases: 8. Germline lookup yields CDR1 SGHDT and CDR2 YYEEEE. The CDR3 coding sequence is TGTGCCAGCAGCGGGGGGGACAGGGTGGACCAGTACTTC. Protein: CASSGGDRVDQYF.